The subject of this entry is one T cell receptor beta chain. TCRdb's table, derived via immunoSEQ multiplex PCR, lists solely in-frame clones and lacks some. The sample contains about 15,000 clones, roughly 76% of which appear only once. The sample comes from a study of tumor-infiltrating lymphocytes in localized non-small cell lung cancer. The germline CDR1 and CDR2 sequences are LNHDA and SQIVND (reference sequence). V was pared by 8 bases and J by 4 bases, with 15 bases between. The CDR3 has 14 residues. The V call is TRBV19, the J call TRBJ2-1; no clear D. The sequenced material came from lung tumor tissue. The clonotype comes from a human donor with non-small cell lung cancer. This CDR3 is CASSDGPLYNEQFF. Written as DNA, the CDR3 is TGTGCCAGTTCTGACGGTCCCCTTTACAATGAGCAGTTCTTC.